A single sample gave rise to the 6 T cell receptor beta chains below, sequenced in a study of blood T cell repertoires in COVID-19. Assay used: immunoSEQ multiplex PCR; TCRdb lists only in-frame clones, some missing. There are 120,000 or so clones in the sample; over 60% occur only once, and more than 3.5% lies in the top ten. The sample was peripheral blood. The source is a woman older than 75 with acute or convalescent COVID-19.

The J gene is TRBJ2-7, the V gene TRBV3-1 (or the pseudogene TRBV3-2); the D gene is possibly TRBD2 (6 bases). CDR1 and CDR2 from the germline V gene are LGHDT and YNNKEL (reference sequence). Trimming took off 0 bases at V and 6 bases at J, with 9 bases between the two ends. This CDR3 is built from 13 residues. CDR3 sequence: CASSQDGGSEQYF. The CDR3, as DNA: TGTGCCAGCAGCCAAGATGGGGGGAGCGAGCAGTACTTC.

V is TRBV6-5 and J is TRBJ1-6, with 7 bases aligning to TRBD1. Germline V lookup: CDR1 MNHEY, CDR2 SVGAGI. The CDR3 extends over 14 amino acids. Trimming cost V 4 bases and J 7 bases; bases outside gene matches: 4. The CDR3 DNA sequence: TGTGCCAGCAGTTCACAGGGGATGAATTCACCCCTCCACTTT. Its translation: CASSSQGMNSPLHF.

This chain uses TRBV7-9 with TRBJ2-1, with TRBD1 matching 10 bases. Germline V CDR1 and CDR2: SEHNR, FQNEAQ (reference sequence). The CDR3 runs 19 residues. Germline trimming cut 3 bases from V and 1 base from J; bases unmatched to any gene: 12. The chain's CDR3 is CASSLGDRGLGWSYNEQFF. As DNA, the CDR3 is TGTGCCAGCAGCTTGGGGGACAGGGGTCTCGGGTGGTCCTACAATGAGCAGTTCTTC.

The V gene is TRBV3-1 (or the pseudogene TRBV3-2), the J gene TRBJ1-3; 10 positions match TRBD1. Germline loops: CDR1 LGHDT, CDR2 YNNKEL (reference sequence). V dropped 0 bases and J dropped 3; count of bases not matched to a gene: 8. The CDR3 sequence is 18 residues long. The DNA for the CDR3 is TGTGCCAGCAGCCAAGAAGTCGAGACAGGGGGCTGTGGAAACACCATATATTTT. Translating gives CASSQEVETGGCGNTIYF.

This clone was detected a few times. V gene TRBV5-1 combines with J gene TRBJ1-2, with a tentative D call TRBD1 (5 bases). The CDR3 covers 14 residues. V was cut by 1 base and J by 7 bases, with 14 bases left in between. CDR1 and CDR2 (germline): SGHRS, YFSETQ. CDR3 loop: CASSLSAGQLGYTF. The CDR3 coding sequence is TGCGCCAGCAGCTTGTCGGCAGGGCAACTTGGCTACACCTTC.

The CDR3 nucleotides read TGTGCCAGCTCACCAGAGACACATGGTCCCCTCCACTTT. It specifies CASSPETHGPLHF. J is TRBJ1-6 and V is TRBV18, with D unclear. The V and J ends lost 2 bases and 13 bases respectively, with 12 bases between them. Germline lookup yields CDR1 KGHSH and CDR2 LQKENI. This CDR3 contains 13 residues.